A single sample is the source of the 3 T cell receptor beta chains below, sequenced in a study of T-cell reconstitution after alpha-beta-depleted transplantation in children. Preparation of the TCRbeta library involved a method that used unique molecular identifiers. TCRdb re-called the PCR reads with MiXCR, one entry per CDR3 protein. The sample has about 240,000 distinct CDR3 sequences, 12% seen once. The sample consisted of PBMCs from the stem cell graft donor, taken from the stem cell graft. Receptors were obtained from a human donor who donated a stem cell graft to a child with acute lymphoblastic leukemia.

This clonotype was recorded at least ten times. This chain links TRBV5-1 with TRBJ2-3, with 12 bases aligning to TRBD2. The CDR3 runs to 15 residues. Germline V gene data show CDR1 as SGHRS and CDR2 as YFSETQ. J was trimmed by 3 bases and V by 4 bases; bases with no gene match: 3. The CDR3 nucleotides read TGCGCCAGCAGCGGAGGACTAGCGGGGACAGATACGCAGTATTTT. Protein sequence: CASSGGLAGTDTQYF.

This clonotype was detected ten times or more. The chain uses TRBV12-3 or TRBV12-4 and TRBJ2-2; 7 bases are shared with TRBD1. This CDR3 has 16 residues. V dropped 4 bases and J dropped 6; count of bases not matched to a gene: 11. CDR3 region: CASSSSRTGPAGELFF. The CDR3, as DNA: TGTGCCAGCAGTTCCTCAAGGACAGGCCCCGCCGGGGAGCTGTTTTTT.

This clonotype showed up many times. The chain couples TRBV12-3 or TRBV12-4 to TRBJ2-3; maybe TRBD1 (5 bases). The V end was cut by 5 bases, the J end by 0 bases, with 12 bases between. The CDR3 consists of 15 residues. Here the CDR3 DNA reads TGTGCCAGCAGTACCGCCGACAGAAGCACAGATACGCAGTATTTT. Protein sequence: CASSTADRSTDTQYF.